Listed below are T cell receptor beta chains from one sample, sequenced in a study of PD-1 blockade in classical Hodgkin lymphoma. The data were produced by immunoSEQ multiplex PCR, yet TCRdb's version contains in-frame clones alone and is incomplete. The repertoire holds about 36,000 clones, with roughly 89% as singletons. The sequencing sample was made of CD4+ T cells from blood. Receptors originate from a human donor with classical Hodgkin lymphoma. Both conserved end residues are part of each CDR3. The D gene is left open where the match is weak. Expanded clones are given a class, and other clones once, few, many or no size at all.

v_gene	d_gene	len	abundance	j_gene	CDR3nt	CDR3aa
TRBV7-9	TRBD1	17	NA	TRBJ1-2	TGTGCCAGCAGCTTAGTGGTCCGACAGGGTGTTAACTATGGCTACACCTTC	CASSLVVRQGVNYGYTF
TRBV7-2	NA	14	NA	TRBJ2-1	TGTGCCAGCAGCTCCACCGGGACTTACAATGAGCAGTTCTTC	CASSSTGTYNEQFF
TRBV5-1	TRBD1	15	NA	TRBJ2-1	TGCGCCAGCAGCTTCCGGGACAGACACCTCAATGAGCAGTTCTTC	CASSFRDRHLNEQFF
TRBV5-1	NA	14	NA	TRBJ2-7	TGCGCCAGCAGCCGAAGACTAGGGCCCTACGAGCAGTACTTC	CASSRRLGPYEQYF
TRBV29-1	NA	16	NA	TRBJ1-5	TGCAGCGTTGATCTGGACAGCCTTTATAGCAATCAGCCCCAGCATTTT	CSVDLDSLYSNQPQHF
TRBV18	NA	15	NA	TRBJ1-4	TGTGCCAGCTCACCCACGACTGCGTCTAATGAAAAACTGTTTTTT	CASSPTTASNEKLFF
TRBV4-1	NA	12	NA	TRBJ2-1	TGCGCCAGCAGCGCTTCCTACAATGAGCAGTTCTTC	CASSASYNEQFF
TRBV2	TRBD1	13	NA	TRBJ1-1	TGTGCCAGCAGTTCAATAACAGGGGGCGAAGCTTTCTTT	CASSSITGGEAFF
TRBV2	NA	12	NA	TRBJ2-4	TGTGCCACCATCGCGACCGAAAACATTCAGTACTTC	CATIATENIQYF
TRBV6-5	TRBD1	16	once	TRBJ1-1	TGTGCCAGCAGTTACTCGTGGACAGGGGGAGACACTGAAGCTTTCTTT	CASSYSWTGGDTEAFF
TRBV11-2	NA	15	NA	TRBJ2-4	TGTGCCAGCAGCCCCGGATTATTGGACAAAAACATTCAGTACTTC	CASSPGLLDKNIQYF
TRBV6-5	NA	15	NA	TRBJ1-4	TGTGCCAGCAGTCGGGACGGGCGGGCTAATGAAAAACTGTTTTTT	CASSRDGRANEKLFF
TRBV27	NA	15	NA	TRBJ2-1	TGTGCCAGCAGTTTAAGGGAACCGTCCTACAATGAGCAGTTCTTC	CASSLREPSYNEQFF
TRBV18	NA	15	NA	TRBJ1-2	TGTGCCAGCTCACCGGTGCTTGGGCTGGACTATGGCTACACCTTC	CASSPVLGLDYGYTF
TRBV19	NA	13	NA	TRBJ1-1	TGTGCCAGTATTGGGCGTCGATACACTGAAGCTTTCTTT	CASIGRRYTEAFF
TRBV10-3	NA	12	NA	TRBJ2-5	TGTGCCATCAGTGAGTCCCCAGAGACCCAGTACTTC	CAISESPETQYF
TRBV6-1	NA	13	NA	TRBJ1-2	TGTGCCAGCAGTGAAAGGGACAATGAGGGCTACACCTTC	CASSERDNEGYTF
TRBV5-3	NA	17	NA	TRBJ2-7	TGTGCCAGAAGCTTGAAGCAGGGGCCGCAGGAGCCTTACGAGCAGTACTTC	CARSLKQGPQEPYEQYF
TRBV5-1	NA	17	NA	TRBJ2-1	TGCGCCAGCGACCGGAGGGGGGCCCAAGCTTTATACAATGAGCAGTTCTTC	CASDRRGAQALYNEQFF
TRBV6-1	NA	12	NA	TRBJ1-2	TGTGCCAGCAGTGAAGCTGTGAGTGGCTACACCTTC	CASSEAVSGYTF
TRBV19	NA	12	NA	TRBJ1-2	TGTGCCAGCCAAGAGGGGGACTATGGCTACACCTTC	CASQEGDYGYTF
TRBV19	NA	12	NA	TRBJ1-5	TGTGCCAGTAGTAGAGCTGATCAGCCCCAGCATTTT	CASSRADQPQHF
TRBV19	TRBD1	15	NA	TRBJ2-7	TGTGCCAGTAGTATGCAAGGACAGGGAACCTACGAGCAGTACTTC	CASSMQGQGTYEQYF
TRBV5-1	NA	11	NA	TRBJ2-5	TGCGCCAGCAGCTTGGACGAGACCCAGTACTTC	CASSLDETQYF
TRBV6-5	NA	13	NA	TRBJ2-7	TGTGCCAGCAGTTACTTTGTTAACTACGAGCAGTACTTC	CASSYFVNYEQYF
TRBV7-2	NA	17	NA	TRBJ1-2	TGTGCCAGCAGCATTACCTCTTACGGAATAGCTAACTATGGCTACACCTTC	CASSITSYGIANYGYTF
TRBV7-9	NA	15	NA	TRBJ2-3	TGTGCCAGCAGCTTGCAGGGGTCGGGCACAGATACGCAGTATTTT	CASSLQGSGTDTQYF
TRBV7-2	NA	13	NA	TRBJ1-1	TGTGCCAGCAGGTTCAGGGGAGAAACTGAAGCTTTCTTT	CASRFRGETEAFF
TRBV29-1	NA	13	NA	TRBJ1-2	TGCAGCGACGGGCTTCACAGTGGCTATGGCTACACCTTC	CSDGLHSGYGYTF
TRBV18	NA	14	NA	TRBJ2-1	TGTGCCAGCTCACCCACCGAACCTAACAATGAGCAGTTCTTC	CASSPTEPNNEQFF
TRBV4-2	TRBD2	16	NA	TRBJ2-7	TGTGCCAGCAGCCGAGAACTAGCGGGGGGGCTATACGAGCAGTACTTC	CASSRELAGGLYEQYF
TRBV10-1	NA	12	NA	TRBJ1-5	TGCGCCAACCAGATACTCAATCAGCCCCAGCATTTT	CANQILNQPQHF
TRBV11-3	TRBD1	16	NA	TRBJ2-3	TGTGCCAGCAGCTTGGGGGACAGGGTCCTTCCAGATACGCAGTATTTT	CASSLGDRVLPDTQYF
TRBV7-7	TRBD1	14	medium-sized	TRBJ2-3	TGTGCCAGCTCTGTTGGGACAGCACCAGATACGCAGTATTTT	CASSVGTAPDTQYF
TRBV7-3	NA	20	NA	TRBJ1-5	TGTGCCAGCAGCACTCACCGGGACCCTCTTGCCCTTTATAGCAATCAGCCCCAGCATTTT	CASSTHRDPLALYSNQPQHF
TRBV12-5	TRBD1	16	NA	TRBJ2-4	TGTGCTAGTGGTTTGACAATGACAGGGGGGAAAAACATTCAGTACTTC	CASGLTMTGGKNIQYF
TRBV5-1	TRBD2	16	NA	TRBJ2-3	TGCGCCAGCAGCTGGACTAGCGGGAGTGCGGCAGATACGCAGTATTTT	CASSWTSGSAADTQYF